A single T cell receptor beta chain is shown here with its context. This clonotype has a count of ten or more. The antigen it recognizes is unknown. No much larger clone exists at a distance of one base, and base qualities are not known. CDR1 and CDR2, per the germline V gene (reference sequence), are DFQATT and SNEGSKA. Reading from cysteine to phenylalanine, the CDR3 counts 15 amino acids. Of the read, only the CDR3 DNA is kept; its 45 bases are in frame from base 1. V and J are truncated by 0 bases and 0 bases respectively, leaving an intervening sequence of 10 bases. This entry is derived from a study of response to subunit inactivated influenza vaccine (dated by TCRdb to the late 2010s). About the full investigation: The study used deep quantitative T cell receptor repertoire profiling to track responses to a trivalent subunit inactivated influenza vaccine. Findings and caveats that apply to the study as a whole: It was suggested by the authors that each seasonal influenza vaccination may recruit only a limited number of new T cells.

The method was RT-PCR. Instrument used: Illumina HiSeq 2500. The public sequencing data were trimmed at Q25 with fastp and processed into clonotypes with MiXCR by TCRdb, which kept only in-frame beta chains. Each record represents a unique CDR3 protein, reported with the most common genes and DNA among its rows. The table for this sample lists around 470,000 distinct CDR3 sequences; less than 7.5% of them were counted only once. Roughly 14% of the sample is in the top ten clones. The rearranged chain carries TRBV20-1 and TRBJ2-3, with an unclear D gene assignment. The sequence derives from a man between 50 and 69 years old who received an inactivated influenza vaccine. Donor details come from another sample of the same person, matched by shared clones. Here the sequenced sample was PBMCs from blood, taken roughly 24 months after vaccination. The encoded CDR3 is CSAREDFPSTDTQYF. At the DNA level, the sequence is TGCAGTGCTAGAGAGGATTTCCCTAGCACAGATACGCAGTATTTT.